The 13 T cell receptor beta chains reported below all come from one sample, sequenced in a study of regulatory T cells in long-lasting Graves disease. Time point of the sample: newly diagnosed GD, antithyroid drugs for less than 3 months. Preparation of the TCR library used RNA extracted from PBMCs. Researchers made TCR beta libraries by using iRepertoire HTBI primers and running Arm-PCR on CDR3 regions. From the multiplex PCR reads, TCRdb called clonotypes with MiXCR, one entry per CDR3 protein. Among approximately 210,000 distinct CDR3 sequences listed, around 18% were seen once. The starting material was peripheral blood mononuclear cells (PBMCs), obtained at new diagnosis, from a patient treated with antithyroid drugs. All receptors come from a female donor with Graves disease.

This clonotype showed up many times. This chain uses TRBV12-3 or TRBV12-4 with TRBJ2-5, with 7 bases matching TRBD1. V shed 6 bases, J shed 4 bases, and the junction held 5 bases outside the gene matches. The CDR3 totals 13 residues. The CDR3 here is CASSRDRAETQYF. CDR3 DNA: TGTGCCAGCAGCCGCGACAGGGCAGAGACCCAGTACTTC.

This clonotype has ten or more counts. The chain carries TRBV3-1 and TRBJ1-3; TRBD1 might be the D (6 bases). The CDR3 has 15 residues. Germline-derived CDR1 and CDR2 are LGHDT and YNNKEL (reference sequence). Trimming stripped 6 bases from V and 3 bases from J, with 15 bases between. The DNA of the CDR3 is TGTGCCAGCAGTTCCGGGGGCATAGGTGGAAACACCATATATTTT. Translation: CASSSGGIGGNTIYF.

This clonotype was counted ten times or more. The chain couples TRBV24-1 to TRBJ1-2, with 10 bases fitting TRBD1. Looked up from germline, CDR1 is KGHDR and CDR2 is SFDVKD. V lost 4 bases to trimming and J lost 3 bases; unmatched junction nucleotides: 4. The length of the CDR3 is 15 residues. CDR3 residues: CATSDPGQGDYGYTF. The CDR3 DNA reads as TGTGCCACCAGTGACCCTGGACAGGGGGACTATGGCTACACCTTC.

This clonotype was seen at least ten times. This chain uses TRBV30 with TRBJ2-5; D is ambiguous. With 0 bases removed from V and 7 bases from J, the gap between germline ends came to 9 bases. The germline gives CDR1 GTSNPN, CDR2 SVGIG (reference sequence). This CDR3 contains 12 residues. The chain's CDR3 is CAWSVPGGTQYF. CDR3 nucleotides: TGTGCCTGGAGTGTACCGGGTGGGACCCAGTACTTC.

This clonotype was counted ten times or more. The chain couples TRBV12-3 or TRBV12-4 to TRBJ1-1, with D perhaps matching TRBD1 (6 bases). Trimming stripped 10 bases from V and 8 bases from J, with 14 bases between. The CDR3 consists of 11 residues. Written as DNA, the CDR3 is TGTGCCACTCACGGACAGACCGAAGCTTTCTTT. Residues: CATHGQTEAFF.

This clonotype was counted ten times or more. The chain links TRBV18 to TRBJ2-5, with D unresolved. V dropped 3 bases and J dropped 0 bases, with 8 bases sitting between them. Germline V gene sequence: CDR1 KGHSH, CDR2 LQKENI. This CDR3 contains 14 residues. The CDR3 loop reads CASSPIGDQETQYF. Here the CDR3 DNA reads TGTGCCAGCTCACCGATCGGAGACCAAGAGACCCAGTACTTC.

Ten or more counts support this clonotype. V and J are TRBV20-1 and TRBJ2-4; tentatively, D is TRBD1 (6 bases). The length of the CDR3 is 13 residues. Trimming pared 6 bases from V and 0 bases from J, leaving 9 bases between. The germline V gene encodes CDR1 DFQATT and CDR2 SNEGSKA (reference sequence). In nucleotides, the CDR3 is TGCAGTGCCCGGGGACAAGCCAAAAACATTCAGTACTTC. It codes for CSARGQAKNIQYF.

A remark on this clonotype: The junction does not match germline at one end; this may be a read error. The chain joins TRBV18 to TRBJ2-7; maybe TRBD2 (5 bases). Germline CDR1 and CDR2: KGHSH and LQKENI. This CDR3 spans 12 amino acids. CDR3 nucleotides: TGTGCCAACTCCCTGACCAGCGGCGAGCAGTCCTTC. Encoded protein: CANSLTSGEQSF.

This clonotype was seen ten or more times. V gene TRBV12-5 combines with J gene TRBJ1-1; 8 nucleotides line up with TRBD1. Germline assignment: CDR1 LGHNT and CDR2 FRNRAP. The CDR3 runs 16 residues. V lost 0 bases and J lost 5; bases outside the gene matches: 8. The CDR3 coding sequence is TGTGCTAGTGGTTTGGTACTATCGGGACAGGATACTGAAGCTTTCTTT. This gives the protein CASGLVLSGQDTEAFF. The full variable domain, in which reference TRBV12-5 and TRBJ1-1 provide the parts outside the CDR3, is DARVTQTPRHKVTEMGQEVTMRCQPILGHNTVFWYRQTMMQGLELLAYFRNRAPLDDSGMPKDRFSAEMPDATLATLKIQPSEPRDSAVYFCASGLVLSGQDTEAFFGQGTRLTVV.

This rearrangement joins TRBV29-1 to TRBJ2-5; 12 bases are shared with TRBD1. J was trimmed by 5 bases and V by 7 bases; bases with no gene match: 14. CDR3 length equals 16 residues. CDR1 SQVTM and CDR2 ANQGSEA come from the germline V gene. The CDR3 sequence: CSARPGTGGAGETQYF. The DNA of the CDR3 is TGCAGCGCCCGTCCCGGGACAGGGGGCGCGGGGGAGACCCAGTACTTC.

This chain uses TRBV7-9 with TRBJ1-6; possible D gene TRBD1, 6 bases. The germline gives CDR1 SEHNR, CDR2 FQNEAQ (reference sequence). The CDR3 has 14 amino acids. V dropped 3 bases and J dropped 15 bases, with 18 bases sitting between them. The CDR3 DNA reads TGTGCCAGCAGCTTCATCTCGACAGGACGTCTCCTCCACTTT. Its translation: CASSFISTGRLLHF.

This clonotype has at least ten counts. The chain carries TRBV6-1 and TRBJ1-4; TRBD1 is a possible D gene (6 bases). Germline V gives CDR1 MNHNS, CDR2 SASEGT. The V end was cut by 1 base, the J end by 5 bases, with 8 bases between. The CDR3 is made up of 14 amino acids. CDR3 nucleotides: TGTGCCAGCAGTGAAGGGACAGCGAATGAAAAACTGTTTTTT. Its protein product is CASSEGTANEKLFF.

The table lists this clonotype with many counts. The chain carries TRBV20-1 and TRBJ2-2; D perhaps matches TRBD2 (5 bases). Germline V CDR1 and CDR2: DFQATT, SNEGSKA (reference sequence). Trimming left V 2 bases short and J 7 bases short, with 11 bases between. CDR3 length equals 13 residues. The chain's CDR3 is CSARKESGGELFF. The CDR3 nucleotides are TGCAGTGCTAGAAAGGAGAGCGGCGGGGAGCTGTTTTTT.